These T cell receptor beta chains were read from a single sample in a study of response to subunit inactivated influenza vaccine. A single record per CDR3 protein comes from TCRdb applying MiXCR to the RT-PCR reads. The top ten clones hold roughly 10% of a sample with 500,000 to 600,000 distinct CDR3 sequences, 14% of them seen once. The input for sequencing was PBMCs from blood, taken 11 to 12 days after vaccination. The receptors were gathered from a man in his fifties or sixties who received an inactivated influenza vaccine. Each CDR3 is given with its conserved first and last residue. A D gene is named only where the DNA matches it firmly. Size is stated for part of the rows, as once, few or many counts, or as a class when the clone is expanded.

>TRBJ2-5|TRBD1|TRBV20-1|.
CSAEDRQQETQYF
TGCAGTGCTGAGGACAGGCAACAGGAGACCCAGTACTTC
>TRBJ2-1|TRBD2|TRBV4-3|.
CASSQDSPGLAYNEQFF
TGCGCCAGCAGCCAAGATAGTCCGGGACTAGCCTACAATGAGCAGTTCTTC
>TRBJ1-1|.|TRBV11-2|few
CASSLEGQLEAFF
TGTGCCAGCAGCTTAGAAGGGCAGCTTGAAGCTTTCTTT
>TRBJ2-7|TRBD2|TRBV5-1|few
CASSPKTGTSGRAWSYEQYF
TGCGCCAGCAGCCCAAAAACCGGGACTAGCGGGAGGGCCTGGTCCTACGAGCAGTACTTC
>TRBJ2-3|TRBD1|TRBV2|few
CASRGQGSTDTQYF
TGTGCCAGCAGGGGACAGGGGAGCACAGATACGCAGTATTTT
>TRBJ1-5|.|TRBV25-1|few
CASSDSGFNQPQHF
TGTGCCAGCAGTGATTCCGGGTTCAATCAGCCCCAGCATTTT
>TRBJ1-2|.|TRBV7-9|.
CASSSIEILHGYTF
TGTGCCAGCAGCTCCATAGAGATTCTGCACGGCTACACCTTC
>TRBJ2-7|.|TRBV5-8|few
CASRYYDRTYEQYF
TGTGCCAGCAGATACTACGACAGAACCTACGAGCAGTACTTC
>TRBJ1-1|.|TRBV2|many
CASGPDMNTEAFF
TGTGCCAGCGGTCCGGATATGAACACTGAAGCTTTCTTT
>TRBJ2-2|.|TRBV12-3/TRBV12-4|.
CASLPGARGAGELFF
TGTGCCAGCTTGCCGGGGGCCCGAGGTGCCGGGGAGCTGTTTTTT
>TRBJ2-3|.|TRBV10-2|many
CASRQGSTFSDTQYF
TGCGCCAGCAGGCAAGGGTCTACCTTCTCAGATACGCAGTATTTT
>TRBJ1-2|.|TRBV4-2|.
CASSQAGAEYGYTF
TGTGCCAGCAGCCAAGCAGGGGCTGAATATGGCTACACCTTC
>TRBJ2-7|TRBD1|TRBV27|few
CASSMGTGGLYEQYF
TGTGCCAGCAGTATGGGGACAGGGGGCTTGTACGAGCAGTACTTC
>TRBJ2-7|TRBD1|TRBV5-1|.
CASSLATWDRPYEQYF
TGCGCCAGCAGCTTGGCCACGTGGGACAGACCCTACGAGCAGTACTTC
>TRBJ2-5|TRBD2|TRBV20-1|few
CSARLAGAQGAQYF
TGCAGTGCAAGACTAGCGGGGGCCCAAGGGGCCCAGTACTTC
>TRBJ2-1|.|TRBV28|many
CASSLVGNNEQFF
TGTGCCAGCAGTTTAGTGGGAAACAATGAGCAGTTCTTC
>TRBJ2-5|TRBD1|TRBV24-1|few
CATSGTGARATQYF
TGTGCCACCAGCGGGACAGGGGCGCGGGCGACCCAGTACTTC
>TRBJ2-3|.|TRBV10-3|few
CAINSQGGVTDTQYF
TGTGCCATCAATTCTCAAGGGGGTGTGACAGATACGCAGTATTTT
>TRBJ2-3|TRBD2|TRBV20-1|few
CSAISGSPSDTQYF
TGCAGTGCCATTAGCGGGAGCCCTTCAGATACGCAGTATTTT
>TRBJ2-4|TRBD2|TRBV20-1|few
CSAREAGGPEYF
TGCAGTGCTAGAGAAGCGGGAGGGCCTGAGTACTTC
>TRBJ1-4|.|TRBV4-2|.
CASSQEGVSEKLFF
TGTGCCAGCAGCCAAGAAGGGGTTAGCGAAAAACTGTTTTTT
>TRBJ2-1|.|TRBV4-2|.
CASSHTGPNEQFF
TGTGCCAGCAGCCACACGGGTCCGAACGAGCAGTTCTTC
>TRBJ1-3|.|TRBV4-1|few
CASSQASPSSGNTIYF
TGCGCCAGCAGCCAAGCGAGCCCCAGCTCTGGAAACACCATATATTTT
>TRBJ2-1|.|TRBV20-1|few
CSARDLLGNEQFF
TGCAGTGCTAGAGATCTGCTGGGTAATGAGCAGTTCTTC
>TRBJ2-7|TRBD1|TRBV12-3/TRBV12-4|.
CASSTGTVKYF
TGTGCCAGCAGTACCGGGACAGTTAAGTACTTC
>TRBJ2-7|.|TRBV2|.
CASRPNRDGTYEQYF
TGTGCCAGCAGACCAAACCGGGACGGCACCTACGAGCAGTACTTC
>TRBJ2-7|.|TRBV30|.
CAWSVDIFSYEQYF
TGTGCCTGGAGTGTAGATATCTTCTCCTACGAGCAGTACTTC
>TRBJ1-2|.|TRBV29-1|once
CSVAQGKGVYGYTF
TGCAGCGTTGCTCAGGGAAAAGGAGTATATGGCTACACCTTC
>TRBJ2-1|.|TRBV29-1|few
CSVGVGGPYNEQFF
TGCAGCGTGGGCGTGGGGGGCCCCTACAATGAGCAGTTCTTC
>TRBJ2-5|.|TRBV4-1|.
CASSQELIQETQYF
TGCGCCAGCAGCCAAGAACTGATACAAGAGACCCAGTACTTC
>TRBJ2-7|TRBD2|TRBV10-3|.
CAIRGLAGRGEQYF
TGTGCCATCAGAGGACTAGCGGGACGTGGGGAGCAGTACTTC
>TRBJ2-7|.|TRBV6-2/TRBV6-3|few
CASSYKLGDTYSYEQYF
TGTGCCAGCAGTTATAAGCTTGGGGACACCTACTCCTACGAGCAGTACTTC
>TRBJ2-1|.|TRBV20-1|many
CSARDVPRTWDNEQFF
TGCAGTGCTAGAGATGTCCCTCGCACGTGGGACAATGAGCAGTTCTTC
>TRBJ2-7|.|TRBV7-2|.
CASSSGAVYEQYF
TGTGCCAGCAGCTCCGGGGCTGTCTACGAGCAGTACTTC
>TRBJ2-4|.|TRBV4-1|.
CASSQDASVGSAKNIQYF
TGCGCCAGCAGCCAAGATGCTAGCGTGGGGTCAGCCAAAAACATTCAGTACTTC
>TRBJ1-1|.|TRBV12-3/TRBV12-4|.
CASSRARPEAFF
TGTGCCAGCAGTAGGGCCCGACCTGAAGCTTTCTTT
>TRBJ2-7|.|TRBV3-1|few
CASSQGEPGLSINEQYF
TGTGCCAGCAGCCAAGGAGAGCCCGGACTAAGCATAAACGAGCAGTACTTC
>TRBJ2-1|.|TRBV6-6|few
CASMWREGNEQFF
TGTGCCAGCATGTGGAGGGAAGGAAATGAGCAGTTCTTC
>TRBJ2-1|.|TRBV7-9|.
CASSIRDSHNEQFF
TGTGCCAGCAGCATCCGGGACTCCCACAATGAGCAGTTCTTC
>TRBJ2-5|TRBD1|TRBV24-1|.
CATSDFGDRGRQETQYF
TGTGCCACCAGTGATTTCGGAGACAGGGGGCGACAAGAGACCCAGTACTTC
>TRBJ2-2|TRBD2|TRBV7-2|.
CASSVGLNTWGGLFF
TGTGCCAGCAGCGTCGGACTCAATACGTGGGGGGGGCTGTTTTTT
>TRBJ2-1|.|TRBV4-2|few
CASSHSMGEQFF
TGTGCCAGCAGCCACTCAATGGGTGAGCAGTTCTTC
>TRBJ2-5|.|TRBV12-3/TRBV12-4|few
CASSPLRGKETQYF
TGTGCCAGCAGTCCTCTTCGGGGGAAAGAGACCCAGTACTTC
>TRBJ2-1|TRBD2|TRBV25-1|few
CASSVNAGAYNEQFF
TGTGCCAGCAGTGTAAACGCGGGGGCCTACAATGAGCAGTTCTTC
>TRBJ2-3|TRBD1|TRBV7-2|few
CASRQGASTDTQYF
TGTGCCAGCAGGCAGGGGGCGTCTACAGATACGCAGTATTTT
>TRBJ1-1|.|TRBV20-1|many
CSARRSQGVSDRAFF
TGCAGTGCACGGAGGAGTCAGGGAGTATCCGACAGAGCTTTCTTT
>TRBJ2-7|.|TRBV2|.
CASGGTSDYEQYF
TGTGCCAGCGGAGGGACATCAGACTACGAGCAGTACTTC